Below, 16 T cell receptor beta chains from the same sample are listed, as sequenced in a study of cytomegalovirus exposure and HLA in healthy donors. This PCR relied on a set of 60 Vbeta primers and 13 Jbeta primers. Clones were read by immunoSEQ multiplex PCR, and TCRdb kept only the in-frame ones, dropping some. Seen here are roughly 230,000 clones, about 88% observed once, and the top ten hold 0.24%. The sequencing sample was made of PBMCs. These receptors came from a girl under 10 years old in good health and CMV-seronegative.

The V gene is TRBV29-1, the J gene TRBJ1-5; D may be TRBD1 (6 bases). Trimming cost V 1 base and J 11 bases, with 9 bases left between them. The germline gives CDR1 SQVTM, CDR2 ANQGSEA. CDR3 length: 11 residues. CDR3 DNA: TGCAGCGTTGAAGTAGGGGGAGCCCAGCATTTT. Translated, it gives CSVEVGGAQHF.

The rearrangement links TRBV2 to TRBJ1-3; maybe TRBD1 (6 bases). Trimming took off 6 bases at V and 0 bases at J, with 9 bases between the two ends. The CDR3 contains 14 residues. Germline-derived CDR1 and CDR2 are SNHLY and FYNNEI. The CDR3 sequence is CASRQGTSGNTIYF. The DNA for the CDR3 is TGTGCCAGCAGGCAGGGGACCTCTGGAAACACCATATATTTT.

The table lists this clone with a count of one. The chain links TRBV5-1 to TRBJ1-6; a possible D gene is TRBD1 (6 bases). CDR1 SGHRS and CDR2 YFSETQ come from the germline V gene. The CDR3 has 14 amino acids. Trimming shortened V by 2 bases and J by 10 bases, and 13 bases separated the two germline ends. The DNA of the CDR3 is TGCGCCAGCAGCTTAGGTAATGGGGGCTCACCCCTCCACTTT. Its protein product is CASSLGNGGSPLHF.

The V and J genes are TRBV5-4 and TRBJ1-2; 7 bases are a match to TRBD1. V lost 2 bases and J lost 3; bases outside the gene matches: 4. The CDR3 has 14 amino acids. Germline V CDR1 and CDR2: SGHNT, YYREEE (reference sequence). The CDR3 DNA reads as TGTGCCAGCAGCTTCCAGGGGGTGGACTATGGCTACACCTTC. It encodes CASSFQGVDYGYTF.

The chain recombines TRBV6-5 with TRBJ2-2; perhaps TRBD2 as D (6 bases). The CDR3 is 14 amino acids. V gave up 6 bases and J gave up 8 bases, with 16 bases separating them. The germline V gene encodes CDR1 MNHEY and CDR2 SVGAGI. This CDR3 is CASRRDSQAGELFF. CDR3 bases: TGTGCCAGCAGAAGGGACTCGCAGGCGGGGGAGCTGTTTTTT.

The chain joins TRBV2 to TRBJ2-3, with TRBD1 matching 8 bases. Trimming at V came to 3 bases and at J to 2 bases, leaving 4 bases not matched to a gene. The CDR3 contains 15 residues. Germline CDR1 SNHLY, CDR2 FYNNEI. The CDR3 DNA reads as TGTGCCAGCAGTGACGGGACAGGATTCACAGATACGCAGTATTTT. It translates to CASSDGTGFTDTQYF.

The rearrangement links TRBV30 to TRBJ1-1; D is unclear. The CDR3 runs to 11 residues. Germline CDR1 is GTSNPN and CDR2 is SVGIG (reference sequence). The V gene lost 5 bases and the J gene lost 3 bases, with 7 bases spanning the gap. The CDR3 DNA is TGTGCCTGGGCGGTATACACTGAAGCTTTCTTT. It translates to CAWAVYTEAFF.

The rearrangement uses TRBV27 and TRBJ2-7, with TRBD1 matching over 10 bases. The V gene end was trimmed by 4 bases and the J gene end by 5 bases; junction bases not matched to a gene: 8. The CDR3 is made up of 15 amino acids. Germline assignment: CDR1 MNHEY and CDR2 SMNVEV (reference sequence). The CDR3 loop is CASSYGTGDPHEQYF. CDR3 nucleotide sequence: TGTGCCAGCAGTTACGGGACAGGGGATCCCCACGAGCAGTACTTC.

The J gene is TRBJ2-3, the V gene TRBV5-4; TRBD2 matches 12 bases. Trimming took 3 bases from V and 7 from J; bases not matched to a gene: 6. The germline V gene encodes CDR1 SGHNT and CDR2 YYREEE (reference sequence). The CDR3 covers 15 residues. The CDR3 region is CASSSLAGGSNTQYF. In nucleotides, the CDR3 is TGTGCCAGCAGCTCCCTAGCGGGAGGGAGTAATACGCAGTATTTT.

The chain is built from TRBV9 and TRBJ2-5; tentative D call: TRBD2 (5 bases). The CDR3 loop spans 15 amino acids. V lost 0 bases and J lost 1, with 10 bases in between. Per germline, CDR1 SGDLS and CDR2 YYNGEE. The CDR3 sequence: CASSVDPSPQETQYF. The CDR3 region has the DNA TGTGCCAGCAGCGTAGATCCTAGCCCCCAAGAGACCCAGTACTTC.

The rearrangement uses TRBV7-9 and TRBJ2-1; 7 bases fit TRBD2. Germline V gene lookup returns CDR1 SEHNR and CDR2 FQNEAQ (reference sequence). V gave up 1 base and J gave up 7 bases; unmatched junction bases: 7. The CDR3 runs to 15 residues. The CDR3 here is CASSLEGDYPNEQFF. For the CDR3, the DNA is TGTGCCAGCAGCTTAGAAGGGGACTACCCGAATGAGCAGTTCTTC. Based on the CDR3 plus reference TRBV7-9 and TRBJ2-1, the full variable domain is DTGVSQNPRHKITKRGQNVTFRCDPISEHNRLYWYRQTLGQGPEFLTYFQNEAQLEKSRLLSDRFSAERPKGSFSTLEIQRTEQGDSAMYLCASSLEGDYPNEQFFGPGTRLTVL.

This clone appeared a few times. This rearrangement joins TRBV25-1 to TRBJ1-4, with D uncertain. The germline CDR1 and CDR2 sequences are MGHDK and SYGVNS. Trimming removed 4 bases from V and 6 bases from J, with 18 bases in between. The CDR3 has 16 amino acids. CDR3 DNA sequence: TGTGCCAGCAGTGGGCCGGGTAAAGGCGCGTATGAAAAACTGTTTTTT. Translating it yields CASSGPGKGAYEKLFF.

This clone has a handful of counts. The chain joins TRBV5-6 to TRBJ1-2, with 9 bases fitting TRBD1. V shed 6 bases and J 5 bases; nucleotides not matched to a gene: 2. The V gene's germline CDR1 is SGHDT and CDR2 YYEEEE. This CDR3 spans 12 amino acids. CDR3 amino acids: CASTGTGYGYTF. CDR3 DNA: TGTGCCAGCACCGGGACAGGGTATGGCTACACCTTC.

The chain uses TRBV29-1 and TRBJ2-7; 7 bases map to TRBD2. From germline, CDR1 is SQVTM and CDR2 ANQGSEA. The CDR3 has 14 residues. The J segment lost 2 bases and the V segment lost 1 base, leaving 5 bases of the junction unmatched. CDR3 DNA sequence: TGCAGCGTTGAAGGGCGCGGGAGTACCTACGAGCAGTACTTC. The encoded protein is CSVEGRGSTYEQYF.

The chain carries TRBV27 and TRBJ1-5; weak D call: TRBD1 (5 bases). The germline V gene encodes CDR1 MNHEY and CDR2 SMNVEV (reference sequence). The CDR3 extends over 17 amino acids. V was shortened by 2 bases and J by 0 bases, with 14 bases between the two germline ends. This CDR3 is CASSLKGRSDSNQPQHF. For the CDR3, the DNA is TGTGCCAGCAGTTTAAAGGGGAGGAGCGATAGCAATCAGCCCCAGCATTTT.

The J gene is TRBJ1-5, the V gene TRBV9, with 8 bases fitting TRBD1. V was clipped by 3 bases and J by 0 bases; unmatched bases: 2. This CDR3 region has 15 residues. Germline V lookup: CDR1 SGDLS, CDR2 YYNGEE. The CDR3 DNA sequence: TGTGCCAGCAGCGAGACAGGGGATAGCAATCAGCCCCAGCATTTT. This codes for CASSETGDSNQPQHF.